A single sample gave rise to the 32 T cell receptor beta chains below, sequenced in a study of control samples from healthy donors and cancer patients. Profiled with immunoSEQ multiplex PCR; TCRdb holds only in-frame clones, not every one. The table lists some 150,000 clones, less than 95% of them singletons. The sample was blood. Source of these receptors: a man aged 18 to 30 in good health.

The V gene is TRBV5-4, the J gene TRBJ1-2; 9 bases line up with TRBD1. The germline V gene has CDR1 SGHNT and CDR2 YYREEE (reference sequence). The CDR3 runs 14 residues. V trimming: 4 bases; J trimming: 8 bases; junction bases outside the gene matches: 9. CDR3 sequence (DNA): TGTGCCAGCAGCGTACAGGGGGCGTCGGACGGCTACACCTTC. Translating it yields CASSVQGASDGYTF.

The V call is TRBV6-5, the J call TRBJ1-5, with no clear D. This CDR3 region has 14 residues. V was shortened by 7 bases and J by 7 bases, with 17 bases between the two germline ends. Germline V gene lookup returns CDR1 MNHEY and CDR2 SVGAGI. The CDR3 DNA reads TGTGCCAGCACTCAGCGGGAGGGAGTCCAGCCCCAGCATTTT. This codes for CASTQREGVQPQHF.

V is TRBV5-8 and J is TRBJ1-2; D not certain. Trimming cost V 3 bases and J 5 bases, with 17 bases left between them. CDR1 and CDR2 (germline): SGHTS, YDEGEE. The CDR3 is made up of 15 amino acids. CDR3 nucleotides: TGTGCCAGCAGCTCTTTGAATGGACGGACTTATGGCTACACCTTC. As protein: CASSSLNGRTYGYTF.

This clone was seen only once. The rearrangement joins TRBV6-1 to TRBJ1-5; D is unresolved. The germline gives CDR1 MNHNS, CDR2 SASEGT. The CDR3 consists of 14 residues. Trimming removed 3 bases from V and 0 bases from J, with 6 bases in between. This CDR3 reads CASSDLNSNQPQHF. DNA of the CDR3: TGTGCCAGCAGTGACCTCAATAGCAATCAGCCCCAGCATTTT.

The genes are TRBV19 and TRBJ1-1; 11 bases map to TRBD1. Germline lookup yields CDR1 LNHDA and CDR2 SQIVND (reference sequence). V trimming: 1 base; J trimming: 3 bases; junction bases outside the gene matches: 4. CDR3 size: 16 residues. The CDR3 loop is CASSIVSDRGHTEAFF. CDR3 nucleotide sequence: TGTGCCAGTAGTATAGTATCGGACAGGGGGCACACTGAAGCTTTCTTT.

This clone has only one observation. The V gene is TRBV7-9, the J gene TRBJ2-7, with D unresolved. Germline V CDR1 and CDR2: SEHNR, FQNEAQ (reference sequence). Trimming left V 5 bases short and J 5 bases short, with 10 bases between. This CDR3 comprises 12 residues. Here the CDR3 reads CASSRDINEQYF. CDR3 nucleotides: TGTGCCAGCAGCCGAGACATAAACGAGCAGTACTTC.

This clone was recorded only once. V usage is TRBV7-2 and J usage is TRBJ2-3, with 7 bases fitting TRBD1. The germline gives CDR1 SGHTA, CDR2 FQGNSA. Trimming cost V 5 bases and J 5 bases; bases outside gene matches: 7. The CDR3 runs 14 residues. Here the CDR3 DNA reads TGTGCCAGCAGCCCAGCAAACAGGGGAGATACGCAGTATTTT. Translating it yields CASSPANRGDTQYF.

This sequence joins TRBV5-1 and TRBJ1-1, with no clear D. The CDR3 consists of 14 residues. Germline V gene lookup returns CDR1 SGHRS and CDR2 YFSETQ. V lost 3 bases to trimming and J lost 2 bases, with 11 bases between them. The CDR3 sequence: CASSSNTFNTEAFF. CDR3 nucleotides: TGCGCCAGCAGCTCCAACACGTTCAACACTGAAGCTTTCTTT.

This chain links TRBV7-9 with TRBJ2-3, with D unresolved. Between the trimmed V and J ends, which lost 2 bases and 6 bases, there was a span of 18 bases. Germline CDR1 reads SEHNR; CDR2 reads FQNEAQ (reference sequence). The CDR3 covers 16 residues. The CDR3: CASSLPYREQSDTQYF. CDR3 bases: TGTGCCAGCAGCTTACCTTATAGGGAACAATCTGATACGCAGTATTTT.

Of note for this clone: The sample has other DNA sequences that encode this CDR3 too. The chain carries TRBV18 and TRBJ1-6, with D unclear. Trimming took off 3 bases at V and 0 bases at J, with 6 bases between the two ends. The length of the CDR3 is 15 residues. The germline V gene has CDR1 KGHSH and CDR2 LQKENI. CDR3 DNA: TGTGCCAGCTCACCGGGCAGCTCCTATAATTCACCCCTCCACTTT. It encodes CASSPGSSYNSPLHF.

The rearrangement uses TRBV5-1 and TRBJ1-1, with TRBD1 matching 7 bases. V shed 0 bases and J 6 bases; nucleotides not matched to a gene: 5. The CDR3 consists of 14 residues. Germline assignment: CDR1 SGHRS and CDR2 YFSETQ. The CDR3 is CASSLGQGDSEAFF. In DNA, the CDR3 is TGCGCCAGCAGCTTGGGACAGGGAGACTCTGAAGCTTTCTTT.

The chain links TRBV4-2 to TRBJ1-5; D uncertain. The CDR3 is 14 amino acids. Germline CDR1 and CDR2: LGHNA and YNFKEQ. The V end was cut by 0 bases, the J end by 3 bases, with 6 bases between. CDR3 in amino acids: CASSQDTTNQPQHF. CDR3 coding DNA: TGTGCCAGCAGCCAAGATACCACCAATCAGCCCCAGCATTTT.

The CDR3 DNA is TGTGCCAGCAGCTTAGGGACAGCCCCGTTATCCTACAATGAGCAGTTCTTC. Translating it yields CASSLGTAPLSYNEQFF. This chain connects TRBV7-6 to TRBJ2-1, with D possibly TRBD1 on 6 matching bases. CDR1 is SGHVS, CDR2 FNYEAQ, per germline. CDR3 size: 17 residues. V was clipped by 1 base and J by 1 base, with 14 bases between them.

This chain links TRBV18 with TRBJ1-1, with 9 bases lining up with TRBD1. Germline values: CDR1 KGHSH, CDR2 LQKENI. Trimming at V came to 6 bases and at J to 0 bases, leaving 5 bases not matched to a gene. The CDR3 length is 15 residues. As DNA, the CDR3 is TGTGCCAGCTCTTACGACAGGGGGATGAACACTGAAGCTTTCTTT. Amino acid sequence: CASSYDRGMNTEAFF.

The rearrangement joins TRBV15 to TRBJ1-2, with a possible D match to TRBD1 (6 bases). CDR1 is LNHNV and CDR2 is YYDKDF in the germline V gene (reference sequence). The CDR3 sequence is 12 residues long. The V gene lost 0 bases and the J gene lost 8 bases, with 7 bases spanning the gap. In DNA form, the CDR3 reads TGTGCCACCAGCAGAGATCAGGGGGGCTACACCTTC. Its protein product is CATSRDQGGYTF. The variable domain in full, with the rest retrieved from reference TRBV15 and TRBJ1-2, is DAMVIQNPRYQVTQFGKPVTLSCSQTLNHNVMYWYQQKSSQAPKLLFHYYDKDFNNEADTPDNFQSRRPNTSFCFLDIRSPGLGDTAMYLCATSRDQGGYTFGSGTRLTVV.

J is TRBJ2-7 and V is TRBV5-1; possibly TRBD1 for D (6 bases). This CDR3 has 14 amino acids. Germline values: CDR1 SGHRS, CDR2 YFSETQ. With 4 bases removed from V and 5 bases from J, the gap between germline ends came to 16 bases. The CDR3 protein is CASSIGRGRDEQYF. Here the CDR3 DNA reads TGCGCCAGCAGCATTGGCAGGGGTCGGGACGAGCAGTACTTC.

The chain joins TRBV18 to TRBJ1-1, with D unclear. Trimming shortened V by 3 bases and J by 0 bases, and 8 bases separated the two germline ends. Germline loops: CDR1 KGHSH, CDR2 LQKENI. There are 14 residues in the CDR3. The CDR3 DNA reads as TGTGCCAGCTCACCGGCAACATTGAACACTGAAGCTTTCTTT. Its protein product is CASSPATLNTEAFF.

This clone was detected only once. This chain uses TRBV3-1 (or the pseudogene TRBV3-2) with TRBJ1-2, with D unresolved. The CDR3 has 14 amino acids. V lost 0 bases to trimming and J lost 8 bases, with 13 bases between them. CDR1 and CDR2 (germline): LGHDT, YNNKEL (reference sequence). In DNA, the CDR3 is TGTGCCAGCAGCCAAGACAGTTCGACGTCCGGCTACACCTTC. Its translation: CASSQDSSTSGYTF.

V usage is TRBV6-2 or TRBV6-3 and J usage is TRBJ1-2, with D possibly matching TRBD1 (5 bases). V was shortened by 2 bases and J by 5 bases, with 12 bases between the two germline ends. Germline CDR1 is MNHEY and CDR2 is SVGEGT. The CDR3 has 14 amino acids. The DNA for the CDR3 is TGTGCCAGCAGTTACGGGACGGACGGGTATGGCTACACCTTC. Residues: CASSYGTDGYGYTF.

V and J are TRBV5-1 and TRBJ1-4; TRBD1 is a possible D gene (6 bases). The CDR3 totals 15 residues. Germline CDR1 and CDR2: SGHRS and YFSETQ. The V end lost 7 bases, the J end lost 0 bases, and 13 bases lay between the germline ends. CDR3 bases: TGCGCCAGCTCCCTAGGGGGATCAACTAATGAAAAACTGTTTTTT. This encodes CASSLGGSTNEKLFF.

The chain uses TRBV3-1 (or the pseudogene TRBV3-2) and TRBJ1-3, with D perhaps TRBD1 (5 bases). Germline V gives CDR1 LGHDT, CDR2 YNNKEL (reference sequence). The CDR3 has 16 amino acids. The V gene lost 2 bases and the J gene lost 0 bases, with 11 bases spanning the gap. CDR3 DNA: TGTGCCAGCAGCCAACTACCAGGGATCTCTGGAAACACCATATATTTT. Its protein product is CASSQLPGISGNTIYF.

This clone was observed a handful of times. The chain has TRBV7-6 and TRBJ2-1, with 13 bases that match TRBD2. Germline trimming cut 5 bases from V and 5 bases from J; bases unmatched to any gene: 9. CDR3 size: 17 residues. Germline loops: CDR1 SGHVS, CDR2 FNYEAQ. CDR3 sequence (DNA): TGTGCCAGCAGCCATACTAGCGGGGGGGCCAGTAACAATGAGCAGTTCTTC. The encoded protein is CASSHTSGGASNNEQFF.

V is TRBV5-1 and J is TRBJ2-7; 11 nucleotides line up with TRBD1. V dropped 5 bases and J dropped 2; count of bases not matched to a gene: 6. The CDR3 length is 15 residues. Germline values: CDR1 SGHRS, CDR2 YFSETQ. The CDR3 sequence: CASSKGQGGPYEQYF. In DNA, the CDR3 is TGCGCCAGCAGTAAGGGACAGGGGGGGCCCTACGAGCAGTACTTC.

This sequence joins TRBV11-2 and TRBJ1-1, with D hard to call. This CDR3 region has 13 residues. Germline CDR1 and CDR2: SGHAT and FQNNGV. With 1 base removed from V and 8 bases from J, the gap between germline ends came to 11 bases. The CDR3 DNA sequence: TGTGCCAGCAGCTTAGTCCGCACAGAAGAAGCTTTCTTT. As protein: CASSLVRTEEAFF.

CDR3: CASSESVATGGNGYTF. CDR3 DNA sequence: TGCGCCAGCAGTGAGTCGGTCGCGACAGGGGGGAATGGCTACACCTTC. The rearrangement links TRBV10-2 to TRBJ1-2, with 9 bases fitting TRBD1. The ends lost 0 bases at V and 6 bases at J; junction bases unmatched: 8. The CDR3 has 16 residues. Germline CDR1 is WSHSY and CDR2 is SAAADI.

The chain combines TRBV2 with TRBJ1-2, with 11 bases identical to TRBD1. The CDR3 is 15 amino acids. V shed 1 base, J shed 5 bases, and the junction held 3 bases outside the gene matches. CDR1 is SNHLY and CDR2 is FYNNEI in the germline V gene. CDR3 region: CASSEEGQGGYGYTF. For the CDR3, the DNA is TGTGCCAGCAGTGAAGAGGGACAGGGGGGTTATGGCTACACCTTC.

The chain couples TRBV29-1 to TRBJ1-2; D unclear. The CDR3 has 13 residues. CDR1 SQVTM and CDR2 ANQGSEA come from the germline V gene. Trimming removed 1 base at V and 2 bases at J, with 8 bases between. Written as DNA, the CDR3 is TGCAGCGTTGAAGTGTCGGAAAACTATGGCTACACCTTC. This encodes CSVEVSENYGYTF.

This chain joins TRBV19 and TRBJ2-7; D is possibly TRBD1 (6 bases). Trimming took 3 bases from V and 2 from J, leaving 8 bases between them. Per the germline V gene, CDR1 is LNHDA and CDR2 is SQIVND (reference sequence). The CDR3 is 13 amino acids. CDR3 sequence (DNA): TGTGCCAGTAGTATGGGACATACCTACGAGCAGTACTTC. Amino acids: CASSMGHTYEQYF.

The CDR3 protein is CASSRNREGLGEQFF. CDR3 coding DNA: TGTGCCAGCAGCCGGAACAGGGAAGGACTTGGTGAGCAGTTCTTC. The chain uses TRBV14 and TRBJ2-1; maybe TRBD1 (6 bases). The V gene's germline CDR1 is SGHDN and CDR2 FVKESK. The ends were cut back, 4 bases at V and 9 bases at J, with 19 bases in the middle. This CDR3 spans 15 amino acids. Full variable domain (missing parts from reference TRBV14 and TRBJ2-1): EAGVTQFPSHSVIEKGQTVTLRCDPISGHDNLYWYRRVMGKEIKFLLHFVKESKQDESGMPNNRFLAERTGGTYSTLKVQPAELEDSGVYFCASSRNREGLGEQFFGPGTRLTVL.

This chain uses TRBV27 with TRBJ1-2, with 8 bases lining up with TRBD1. Germline values: CDR1 MNHEY, CDR2 SMNVEV (reference sequence). The CDR3 has 13 residues. Germline trimming cut 5 bases from V and 8 bases from J; bases unmatched to any gene: 7. As DNA, the CDR3 is TGTGCCAGCAGTCCCCAGGGGGCTGACGGCTACACCTTC. Translated, it gives CASSPQGADGYTF.

The rearrangement joins TRBV25-1 to TRBJ1-2, with D possibly TRBD1 on 5 matching bases. Germline assignment: CDR1 MGHDK and CDR2 SYGVNS. V shed 2 bases and J shed 4 bases, with 14 bases lying between them. The CDR3 consists of 15 residues. The CDR3: CASSETGRVAYGYTF. The CDR3 DNA is TGTGCCAGCAGTGAAACAGGCAGGGTGGCCTATGGCTACACCTTC.

The rearrangement joins TRBV5-8 to TRBJ1-4, with D possibly TRBD1 on 6 matching bases. Germline CDR1 is SGHTS and CDR2 is YDEGEE. This CDR3 has 17 amino acids. Trimming took off 0 bases at V and 2 bases at J, with 14 bases between the two ends. DNA for the CDR3: TGTGCCAGCAGCTTGGGCTCCGGGGGCCGCACTAATGAAAAACTGTTTTTT. This codes for CASSLGSGGRTNEKLFF. The full variable domain, its missing parts supplied by reference TRBV5-8 and TRBJ1-4, is EAGVTQSPTHLIKTRGQQATLRCSPISGHTSVYWYQQALGLGLQFLLWYDEGEERNRGNFPPRFSGRQFPNYSSELNVNALELEDSALYLCASSLGSGGRTNEKLFFGSGTQLSVL.